This T cell receptor (beta chain) is drawn from a study of CD8 T cells in ankylosing spondylitis. Study results and caveats: Apparently characteristic of ankylosing spondylitis blood was a TCR beta motif (about 8 highly homologous variants).

One entry per CDR3 protein results from TCRdb running MiXCR on the 5' RACE reads. The sample holds around 440,000 distinct CDR3 sequences, 15% to 20% seen once. A few counts support this clonotype. Its matching antigen is unknown. Germline lookup yields CDR1 GTSNPN and CDR2 SVGIG (reference sequence). The CDR3 is 10 residues long. The V gene lost 3 bases and the J gene lost 5 bases, with 5 bases spanning the gap. The origin of this receptor is a male donor with ankylosing spondylitis. V and J are TRBV30 and TRBJ2-7; D call uncertain. The sequenced sample was blood, either unsorted or a sorted T cell fraction (not recorded which). CDR3 bases: TGTGCCTGGAGACGCGACGAGCAGTACTTC. Translated: CAWRRDEQYF.